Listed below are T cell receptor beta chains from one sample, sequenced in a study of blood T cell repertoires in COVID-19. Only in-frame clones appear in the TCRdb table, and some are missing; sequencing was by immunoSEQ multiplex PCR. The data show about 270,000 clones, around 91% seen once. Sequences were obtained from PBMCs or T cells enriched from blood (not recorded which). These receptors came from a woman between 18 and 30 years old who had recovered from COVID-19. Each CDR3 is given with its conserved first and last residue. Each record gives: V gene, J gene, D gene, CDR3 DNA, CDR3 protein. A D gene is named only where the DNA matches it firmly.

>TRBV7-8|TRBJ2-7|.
TGTGCCAGCAGCACTACGACAGTAGCCACCTCCTACGAGCAGTACTTC
CASSTTTVATSYEQYF
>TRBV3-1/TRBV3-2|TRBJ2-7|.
TGTGCCAGCAGCCAAGAGATAGGAGCCTACGAGCAGTACTTC
CASSQEIGAYEQYF
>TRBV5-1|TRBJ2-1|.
TGCGCCAGCAGCTTATTGGGGACAAAAGGCAATGAGCAGTTCTTC
CASSLLGTKGNEQFF
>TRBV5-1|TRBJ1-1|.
TGCGCCAGCAGCCCACAAGGGGGGAACACTGAAGCTTTCTTT
CASSPQGGNTEAFF
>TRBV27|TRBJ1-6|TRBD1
TGTGCCAGCAGCACCACAGGGGGTCTCGGCTCCTATAATTCACCCCTCCACTTT
CASSTTGGLGSYNSPLHF
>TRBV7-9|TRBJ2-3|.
TGTGCCAGCAGCTTAGTTGGGCAGAGCACAGATACGCAGTATTTT
CASSLVGQSTDTQYF
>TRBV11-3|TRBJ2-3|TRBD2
TGTGCCAGCAGCATCGGACTAGCGGAGAACACAGATACGCAGTATTTT
CASSIGLAENTDTQYF
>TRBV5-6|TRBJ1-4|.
TGTGCCAGCAGCTTTGGACAGATTGAAAAACTGTTTTTT
CASSFGQIEKLFF
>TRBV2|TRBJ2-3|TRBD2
TGTGCCAGCAGTGAGACTAGCGGGGGGATAAGCACAGATACGCAGTATTTT
CASSETSGGISTDTQYF
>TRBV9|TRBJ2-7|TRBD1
TGTGCCAGCAGCCCTCGGACAGGGCAATCCTACGAGCAGTACTTC
CASSPRTGQSYEQYF
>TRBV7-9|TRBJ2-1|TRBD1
TGTGCCATCAGAGGGACAGGGGTAAATGAGCAGTTCTTC
CAIRGTGVNEQFF
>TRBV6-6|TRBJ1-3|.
TGTGCCAGCACTCAGGGTGTTGGAAACACCATATATTTT
CASTQGVGNTIYF